These 14 T cell receptor beta chains were all obtained from the same sample, sequenced in a study of T cell repertoires in cytomegalovirus infection. MiXCR, run by TCRdb on the reads, gives a single entry per CDR3 protein. The top ten hold 10% of the sample, which has under 150,000 distinct CDR3 sequences, approximately 8.8% seen once. Sequenced material: PBMCs. The receptors stem from a human donor in good health (CMV status not recorded). Some clones in this sample may be carry-over from other donors' samples.

This clonotype turned up a few times. One end of the junction does not line up with germline, which may come from a read error. J is TRBJ1-1 and V is TRBV20-1, with 7 bases aligning to TRBD1. Germline CDR1 reads DFQATT; CDR2 reads SNEGSKA (reference sequence). The length of the CDR3 is 12 residues. CDR3 bases: TGCACTTCGGACAGGACGAACGCTGAAGCTTTCTTT. Translating gives CTSDRTNAEAFF.

With respect to this clonotype: Since a much larger clone is just one base distant, this may be a read error. The V and J genes are TRBV7-4 and TRBJ2-7; TRBD1 agrees at 11 bases. This CDR3 comprises 14 residues. Per germline, CDR1 SGHVT and CDR2 SQSDAQ. V lost 5 bases and J lost 9; bases outside the gene matches: 9. DNA of the CDR3: TGTGCCAGCAGCGGCGGGACAGGGGGAGACGGGCAGTACTTC. Its protein is CASSGGTGGDGQYF.

The table lists this clonotype with many counts. The CDR3 region is CASTLEAGGETQYF. DNA for the CDR3: TGTGCCAGCACCCTGGAGGCGGGAGGAGAGACCCAGTACTTC. The chain couples TRBV12-3 or TRBV12-4 to TRBJ2-5; 8 bases match TRBD2. Unmatched junction bases numbered 8, after V lost 7 bases and J lost 4 bases. CDR3 length: 14 amino acids.

This clonotype was detected only a few times. The chain has TRBV29-1 and TRBJ1-5; 8 bases are a match to TRBD1. J gave up 0 bases and V 4 bases, and 5 bases lay outside the gene matches. Germline V lookup: CDR1 SQVTM, CDR2 ANQGSEA. This CDR3 spans 15 amino acids. The CDR3 reads CSVGPTGDSNQPQHF. The CDR3 DNA sequence: TGCAGCGTTGGACCGACAGGGGATAGCAATCAGCCCCAGCATTTT.

This clonotype appeared many times. The chain carries TRBV28 and TRBJ1-1; 7 bases are shared with TRBD1. The germline CDR1 and CDR2 sequences are MDHEN and SYDVKM. The CDR3 consists of 15 residues. V lost 5 bases to trimming and J lost 0 bases; unmatched junction nucleotides: 6. CDR3 sequence (DNA): TGTGCCAGCAGTCGAAACACAGGGGTGAACACTGAAGCTTTCTTT. Translated, it gives CASSRNTGVNTEAFF.

This clonotype showed up many times. This rearrangement joins TRBV28 to TRBJ1-1; D is ambiguous. The CDR3 has 9 amino acids. Trimming pared 7 bases from V and 7 bases from J, leaving 4 bases between. Germline CDR1 reads MDHEN; CDR2 reads SYDVKM. DNA for the CDR3: TGTGCCAGCACCGTTGAAGCTTTCTTT. As protein: CASTVEAFF.

This clonotype has a count of ten or more. This sequence joins TRBV28 and TRBJ1-2; D not resolved. This CDR3 is 11 amino acids long. Germline V gene lookup returns CDR1 MDHEN and CDR2 SYDVKM. Trimming took off 3 bases at V and 6 bases at J, with 5 bases between the two ends. Here the CDR3 reads CASSFRNGYTF. Here the CDR3 DNA reads TGTGCCAGCAGTTTCAGGAATGGCTACACCTTC.

This clonotype was observed at least ten times. The chain carries TRBV7-2 and TRBJ1-2; D may be TRBD1 (5 bases). V lost 5 bases, J lost 6 bases, and 10 bases lay in between. The CDR3 loop spans 12 amino acids. CDR1 is SGHTA, CDR2 FQGNSA, per germline. CDR3 bases: TGTGCCAGCAGCCCGAGGACACATGGCTACACCTTC. Its translation: CASSPRTHGYTF.

There are a few counts of this clonotype. This chain uses TRBV20-1 with TRBJ1-2; possibly TRBD1 for D (5 bases). The V gene lost 6 bases and the J gene lost 0 bases, with 8 bases spanning the gap. The V gene's germline CDR1 is DFQATT and CDR2 SNEGSKA (reference sequence). This CDR3 is 12 amino acids long. For the CDR3, the DNA is TGCAGTGCCCTAGGGGCTAACTATGGCTACACCTTC. The encoded protein is CSALGANYGYTF.

This clonotype was seen many times. The chain joins TRBV20-1 to TRBJ1-1; unclear D gene. V was shortened by 0 bases and J by 9 bases, with 17 bases between the two germline ends. CDR3 length: 14 residues. From germline, CDR1 is DFQATT and CDR2 SNEGSKA (reference sequence). CDR3 sequence (DNA): TGCAGTGCTAGAGATTTAGGAGGGCGACCACAAGCTTTCTTT. Protein product: CSARDLGGRPQAFF.

This clonotype showed up just a few times. This rearrangement joins TRBV5-8 to TRBJ1-2; no reliable D call. The V and J ends lost 5 bases and 4 bases respectively, with 12 bases between them. Per germline, CDR1 SGHTS and CDR2 YDEGEE. The CDR3 sequence is 13 residues long. Written as DNA, the CDR3 is TGTGCCAGCAGAACTCCAGTCGGCTATGGCTACACCTTC. The encoded protein is CASRTPVGYGYTF.

This clonotype has at least ten counts. The chain employs TRBV11-3 and TRBJ2-3, with D unclear. The germline V gene encodes CDR1 SGHNT and CDR2 YENEEA. The CDR3 length is 14 residues. V dropped 5 bases and J dropped 8 bases, with 17 bases sitting between them. The CDR3 reads CASSIGPNPGTQYF. CDR3 in DNA: TGTGCCAGCAGCATCGGGCCCAACCCGGGTACGCAGTATTTT.

This clonotype was seen ten or more times. V gene TRBV28 combines with J gene TRBJ1-1; 9 nucleotides align to TRBD1. The CDR3 is made up of 14 amino acids. The germline CDR1 and CDR2 sequences are MDHEN and SYDVKM. Trimming at V came to 8 bases and at J to 0 bases, leaving 4 bases not matched to a gene. CDR3 protein: CASHRGLLNTEAFF. For the CDR3, the DNA is TGTGCCAGCCACAGGGGGCTCTTGAACACTGAAGCTTTCTTT.

This clonotype was detected ten times or more. The J gene is TRBJ2-3, the V gene TRBV5-1; D is possibly TRBD1 or TRBD2 (6 bases each). The CDR3 is made up of 13 amino acids. Per germline, CDR1 SGHRS and CDR2 YFSETQ. V lost 4 bases and J 3 bases, leaving 9 bases between the germline ends. The DNA of the CDR3 is TGCGCCAGCAGCGGGGGGCTGACAGATACGCAGTATTTT. Amino acids: CASSGGLTDTQYF.